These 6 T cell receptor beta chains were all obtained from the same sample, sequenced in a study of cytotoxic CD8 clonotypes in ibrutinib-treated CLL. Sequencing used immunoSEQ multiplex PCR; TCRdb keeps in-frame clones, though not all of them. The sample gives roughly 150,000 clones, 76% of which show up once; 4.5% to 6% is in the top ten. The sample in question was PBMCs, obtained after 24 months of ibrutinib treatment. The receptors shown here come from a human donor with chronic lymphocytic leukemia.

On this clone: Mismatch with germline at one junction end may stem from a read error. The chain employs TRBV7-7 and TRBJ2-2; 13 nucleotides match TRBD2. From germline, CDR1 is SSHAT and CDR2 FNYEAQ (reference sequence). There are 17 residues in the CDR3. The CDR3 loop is CASSPLAGGPGTGELFF. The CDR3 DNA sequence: TGTGCTAGCAGCCCACTAGCGGGGGGGCCGGGCACCGGGGAGCTGTTTTTT.

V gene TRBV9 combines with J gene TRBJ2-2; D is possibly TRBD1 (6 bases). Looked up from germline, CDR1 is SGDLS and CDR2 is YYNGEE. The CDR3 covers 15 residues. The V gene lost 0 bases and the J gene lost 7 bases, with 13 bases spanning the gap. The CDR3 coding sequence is TGTGCCAGCAGCGTAGGGACAGTGCGTGGCGGGGAGCTGTTTTTT. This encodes CASSVGTVRGGELFF.

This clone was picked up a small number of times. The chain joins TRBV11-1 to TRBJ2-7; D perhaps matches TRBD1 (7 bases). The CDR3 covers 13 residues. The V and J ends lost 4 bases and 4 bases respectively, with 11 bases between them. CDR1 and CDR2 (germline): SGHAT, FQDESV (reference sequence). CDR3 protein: CASSSQGGYEQYF. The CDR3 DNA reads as TGTGCCAGCAGCTCCCAGGGGGGTTACGAGCAGTACTTC. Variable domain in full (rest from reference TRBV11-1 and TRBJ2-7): EAEVAQSPRYKITEKSQAVAFWCDPISGHATLYWYRQILGQGPELLVQFQDESVVDDSQLPKDRFSAERLKGVDSTLKIQPAELGDSAMYLCASSSQGGYEQYFGPGTRLTVT.

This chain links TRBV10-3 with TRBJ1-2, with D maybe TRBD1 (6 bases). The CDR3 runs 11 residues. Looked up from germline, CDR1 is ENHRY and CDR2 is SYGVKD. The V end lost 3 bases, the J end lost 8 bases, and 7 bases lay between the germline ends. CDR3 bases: TGTGCCATCAGTGAAGGGGGAGGCTACACCTTC. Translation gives CAISEGGGYTF.

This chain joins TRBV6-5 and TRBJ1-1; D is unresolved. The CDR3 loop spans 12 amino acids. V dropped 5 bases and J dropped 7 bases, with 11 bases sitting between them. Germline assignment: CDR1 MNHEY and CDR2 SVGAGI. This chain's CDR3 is CASSTLGFEAFF. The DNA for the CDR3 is TGTGCCAGCAGTACCTTAGGTTTTGAAGCTTTCTTT.

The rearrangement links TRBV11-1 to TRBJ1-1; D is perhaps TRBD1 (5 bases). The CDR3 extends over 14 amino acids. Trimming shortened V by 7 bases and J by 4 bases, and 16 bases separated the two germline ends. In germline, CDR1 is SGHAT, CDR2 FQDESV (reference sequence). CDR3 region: CASTLGRAGTEAFF. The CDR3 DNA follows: TGTGCCAGCACCCTAGGCAGGGCAGGCACTGAAGCTTTCTTT.